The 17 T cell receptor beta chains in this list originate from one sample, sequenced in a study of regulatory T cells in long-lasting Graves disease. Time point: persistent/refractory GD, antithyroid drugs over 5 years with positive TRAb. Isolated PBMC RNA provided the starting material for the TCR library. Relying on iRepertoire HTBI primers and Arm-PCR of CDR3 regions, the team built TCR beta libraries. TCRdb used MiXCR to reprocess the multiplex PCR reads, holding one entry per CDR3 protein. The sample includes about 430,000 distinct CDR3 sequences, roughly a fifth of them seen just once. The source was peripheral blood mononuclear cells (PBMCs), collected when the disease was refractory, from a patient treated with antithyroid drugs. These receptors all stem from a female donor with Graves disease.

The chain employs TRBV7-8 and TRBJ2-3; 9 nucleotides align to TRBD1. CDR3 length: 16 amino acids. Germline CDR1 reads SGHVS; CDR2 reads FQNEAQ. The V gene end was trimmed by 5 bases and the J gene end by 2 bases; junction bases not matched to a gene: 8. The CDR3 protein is CASSKDRGGSTDTQYF. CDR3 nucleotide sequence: TGTGCCAGCAGCAAGGACAGGGGAGGTTCCACAGATACGCAGTATTTT.

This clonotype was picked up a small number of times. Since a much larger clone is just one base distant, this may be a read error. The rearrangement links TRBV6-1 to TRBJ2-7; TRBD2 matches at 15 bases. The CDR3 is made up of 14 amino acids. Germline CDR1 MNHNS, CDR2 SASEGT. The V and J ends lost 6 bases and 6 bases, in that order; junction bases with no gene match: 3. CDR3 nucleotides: TGTGCCAGCAGAGGGACTAGCGGGAGGTCCGAGCAGTACTTC. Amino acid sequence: CASRGTSGRSEQYF.

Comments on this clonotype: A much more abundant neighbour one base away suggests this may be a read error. The CDR3 bases are TGTGCCAGCAGCCCCGGTGGGCGGGGCCTTAGCAATCAGCCCCAGCATTTT. Amino acid sequence: CASSPGGRGLSNQPQHF. The rearrangement uses TRBV7-8 and TRBJ1-5; TRBD1 is a possible D gene (5 bases). Trimming shortened V by 5 bases and J by 0 bases, and 17 bases separated the two germline ends. This CDR3 contains 17 residues. Germline V gene lookup returns CDR1 SGHVS and CDR2 FQNEAQ.

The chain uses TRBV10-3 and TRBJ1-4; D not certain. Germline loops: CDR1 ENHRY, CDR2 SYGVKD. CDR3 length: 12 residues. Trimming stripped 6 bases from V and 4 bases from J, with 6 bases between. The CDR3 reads CAIRGFNEKLFF. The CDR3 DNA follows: TGTGCCATCAGGGGTTTTAATGAAAAACTGTTTTTT.

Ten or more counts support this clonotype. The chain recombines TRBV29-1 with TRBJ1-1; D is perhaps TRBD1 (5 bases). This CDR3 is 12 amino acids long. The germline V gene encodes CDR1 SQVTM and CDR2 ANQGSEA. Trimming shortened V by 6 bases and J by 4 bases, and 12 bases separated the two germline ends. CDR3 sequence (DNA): TGCAGCGTAAAAGGGGTTGGCACTGAAGCTTTCTTT. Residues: CSVKGVGTEAFF.

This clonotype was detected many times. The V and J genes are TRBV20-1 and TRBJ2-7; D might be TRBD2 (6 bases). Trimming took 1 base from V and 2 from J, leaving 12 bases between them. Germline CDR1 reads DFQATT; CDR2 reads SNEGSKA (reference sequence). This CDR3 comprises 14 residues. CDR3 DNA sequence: TGCAGTGCTAGAGGGGACTCGCTTCCCTACGAGCAGTACTTC. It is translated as CSARGDSLPYEQYF.

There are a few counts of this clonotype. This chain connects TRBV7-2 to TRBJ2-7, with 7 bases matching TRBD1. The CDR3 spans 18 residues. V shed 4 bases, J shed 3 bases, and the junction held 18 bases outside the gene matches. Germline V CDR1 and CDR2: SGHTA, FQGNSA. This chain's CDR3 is CASSSMVGGAGVVYEQYF. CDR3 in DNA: TGTGCCAGCAGCTCCATGGTAGGGGGCGCCGGGGTTGTCTACGAGCAGTACTTC.

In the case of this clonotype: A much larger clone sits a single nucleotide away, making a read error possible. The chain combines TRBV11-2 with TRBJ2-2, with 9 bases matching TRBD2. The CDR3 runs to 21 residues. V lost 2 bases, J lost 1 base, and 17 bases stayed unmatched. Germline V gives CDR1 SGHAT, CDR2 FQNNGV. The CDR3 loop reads CASSLPSGTSKTLWNTGELFF. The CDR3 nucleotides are TGTGCCAGCAGCTTACCCTCCGGGACTAGCAAAACCCTGTGGAACACCGGGGAGCTGTTTTTT.

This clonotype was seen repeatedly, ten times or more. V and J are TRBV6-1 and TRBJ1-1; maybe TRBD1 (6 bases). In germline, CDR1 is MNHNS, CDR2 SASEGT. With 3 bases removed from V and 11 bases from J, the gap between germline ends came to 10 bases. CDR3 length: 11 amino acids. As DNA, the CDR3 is TGTGCCAGCAGTGACTGGACAGCCGCTTTCTTT. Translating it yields CASSDWTAAFF.

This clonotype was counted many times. The CDR3 DNA reads TGTGCCAGCAGTTTATCAGATTTTTCGTCCTACGAGCAGTACTTC. Residues: CASSLSDFSSYEQYF. This chain uses TRBV28 with TRBJ2-7; no definite D call. Germline loops: CDR1 MDHEN, CDR2 SYDVKM. The CDR3 length is 15 residues. Trimming pared 1 base from V and 1 base from J, leaving 11 bases between. The complete variable domain, with remaining parts taken from reference TRBV28 and TRBJ2-7, reads DVKVTQSSRYLVKRTGEKVFLECVQDMDHENMFWYRQDPGLGLRLIYFSYDVKMKEKGDIPEGYSVSREKKERFSLILESASTNQTSMYLCASSLSDFSSYEQYFGPGTRLTVT.

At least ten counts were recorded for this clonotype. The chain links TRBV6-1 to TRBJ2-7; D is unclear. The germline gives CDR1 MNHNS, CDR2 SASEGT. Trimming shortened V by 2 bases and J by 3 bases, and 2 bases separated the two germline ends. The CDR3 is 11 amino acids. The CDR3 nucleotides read TGTGCCAGCAGTGAAAACTACGAGCAGTACTTC. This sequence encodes CASSENYEQYF.

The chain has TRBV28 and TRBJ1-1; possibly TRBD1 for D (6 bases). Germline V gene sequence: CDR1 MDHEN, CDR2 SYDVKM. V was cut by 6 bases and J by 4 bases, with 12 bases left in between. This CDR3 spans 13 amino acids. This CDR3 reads CASRGAGATEAFF. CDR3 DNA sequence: TGTGCCAGCAGGGGGGCAGGGGCCACTGAAGCTTTCTTT.

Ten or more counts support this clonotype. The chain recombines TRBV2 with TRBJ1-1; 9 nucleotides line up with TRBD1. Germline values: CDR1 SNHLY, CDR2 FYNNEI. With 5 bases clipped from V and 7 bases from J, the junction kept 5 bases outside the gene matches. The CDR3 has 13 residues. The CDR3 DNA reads TGTGCCAGCAGTCTTGACAGGGGGATTGAAGCTTTCTTT. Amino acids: CASSLDRGIEAFF.

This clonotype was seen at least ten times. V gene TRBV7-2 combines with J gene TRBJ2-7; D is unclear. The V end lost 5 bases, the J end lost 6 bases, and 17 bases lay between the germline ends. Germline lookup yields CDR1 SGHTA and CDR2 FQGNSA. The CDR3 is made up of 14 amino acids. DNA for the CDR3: TGTGCCAGCAGCACGCCCAGGCCGGCCGGCGAGCAGTACTTC. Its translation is CASSTPRPAGEQYF.

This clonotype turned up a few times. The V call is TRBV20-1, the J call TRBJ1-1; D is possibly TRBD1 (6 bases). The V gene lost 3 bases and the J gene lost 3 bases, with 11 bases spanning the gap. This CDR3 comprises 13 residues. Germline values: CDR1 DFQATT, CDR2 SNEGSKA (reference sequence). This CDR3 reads CSASEGDYTEAFF. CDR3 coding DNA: TGCAGTGCTAGTGAGGGGGATTACACTGAAGCTTTCTTT.

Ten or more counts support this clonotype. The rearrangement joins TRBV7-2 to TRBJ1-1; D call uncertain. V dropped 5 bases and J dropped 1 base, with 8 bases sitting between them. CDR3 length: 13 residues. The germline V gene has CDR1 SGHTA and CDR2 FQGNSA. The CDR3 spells CASSPEGNTEAFF. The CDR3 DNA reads TGTGCCAGCAGCCCTGAGGGGAACACTGAAGCTTTCTTT.

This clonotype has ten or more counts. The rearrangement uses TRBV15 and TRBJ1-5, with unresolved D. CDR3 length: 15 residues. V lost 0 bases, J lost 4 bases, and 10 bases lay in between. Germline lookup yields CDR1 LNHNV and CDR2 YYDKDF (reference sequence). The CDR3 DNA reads TGTGCCACCAGCAGAGATCGGGCGGAAAATCAGCCCCAGCATTTT. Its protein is CATSRDRAENQPQHF.